The rows below give T cell receptor beta chains drawn from one sample of a study of glioma-infiltrating T cells. TCRdb recomputed calls from the multiplex PCR reads with MiXCR, one row per CDR3 protein. The sample lists 100,000 to 150,000 distinct CDR3 sequences; roughly 20% were seen once. Material for sequencing was glioma tissue, nonneoplastic brain tissue, or PBMCs (not recorded which). All receptors come from a human donor with low-grade glioma or glioblastoma, undergoing nonglioma brain surgery, or in good health (not recorded which). The CDR3 runs from the conserved cysteine through the conserved F or W. The D gene is left open where the match is weak. Some rows have no size entry. The others give once, few or many, or a class for an expanded clone.

D,J,size,V,CDR3,DNA
TRBD1,TRBJ2-7,.,TRBV4-1,CASSQDPGGYFYEQYF,TGCGCCAGCAGCCAAGATCCAGGGGGCTATTTCTACGAGCAGTACTTC
.,TRBJ1-1,many,TRBV15,CATSRDAVTSAEAFF,TGTGCCACCAGCAGAGATGCAGTGACGTCTGCTGAAGCTTTCTTT
.,TRBJ1-3,many,TRBV30,CAWKGIGNTIYF,TGTGCCTGGAAAGGAATTGGAAACACCATATATTTT
TRBD2,TRBJ2-2,many,TRBV27,CASSRQPGLGQSGELFF,TGTGCCAGCAGTCGACAACCGGGACTAGGTCAATCCGGGGAGCTGTTTTTT
.,TRBJ2-1,few,TRBV29-1,CSAKAGGSSYNEQFF,TGCAGCGCCAAGGCAGGGGGGAGCTCCTACAATGAGCAGTTCTTC
.,TRBJ2-7,many,TRBV12-3/TRBV12-4,CASGNYEQYF,TGTGCCAGCGGGAATTACGAGCAGTACTTC
.,TRBJ1-1,many,TRBV7-9,CASSLEEFMNTEAFF,TGTGCCAGCAGCTTAGAAGAATTTATGAACACTGAAGCTTTCTTT
.,TRBJ2-1,.,TRBV15,CATSRRDGYNEEFF,TGTGCCACGAGCAGAAGGGACGGGTACAATGAGGAGTTCTTC
.,TRBJ2-2,many,TRBV4-3,CASSQDDTASNTGELFF,TGCGCCAGCAGCCAAGACGACACAGCCTCGAACACCGGGGAGCTGTTTTTT
.,TRBJ2-7,many,TRBV6-1,CASRESVGINSYEQYF,TGTGCCAGCAGAGAATCAGTGGGAATAAACTCCTACGAGCAGTACTTC
.,TRBJ2-5,many,TRBV20-1,CSARDSETQYF,TGCAGTGCTAGGGACAGCGAGACCCAGTACTTC
.,TRBJ2-7,.,TRBV19,CASSNRFEQYF,TGTGCCAGTAGTAACAGGTTCGAGCAGTACTTC
TRBD2,TRBJ2-1,.,TRBV5-1,CASSLEPGLAGGHEQFF,TGCGCCAGCAGCTTAGAACCGGGACTAGCGGGAGGGCATGAGCAGTTCTTC
TRBD1,TRBJ2-5,many,TRBV6-6,CASSYLTGGTDQYF,TGTGCCAGCAGTTACCTCACAGGGGGGACGGACCAGTACTTC
TRBD2,TRBJ2-3,many,TRBV28,CASTRTSGTDTQYF,TGTGCCAGCACAAGGACTAGCGGCACAGATACGCAGTATTTT
.,TRBJ2-1,.,TRBV5-1,CASSLSGNEQFF,TGCGCCAGCAGCTTGAGCGGCAATGAGCAGTTCTTC
.,TRBJ2-3,many,TRBV10-3,CAISEEDTQYF,TGTGCCATCAGTGAGGAAGATACGCAGTATTTT
.,TRBJ2-1,.,TRBV3-1,CASSPRTDYNEQFF,TGTGCCAGCAGCCCCCGGACTGACTACAATGAGCAGTTCTTC
.,TRBJ2-6,.,TRBV29-1,CSVDQGSGANVLTF,TGCAGCGTAGACCAGGGATCTGGGGCCAACGTCCTGACTTTC
.,TRBJ1-2,many,TRBV5-1,CASSFTGRQSRYGYTF,TGCGCCAGCAGCTTTACAGGGCGGCAGAGCCGGTATGGCTACACCTTC
TRBD1,TRBJ1-1,many,TRBV6-1,CASRLRDRGLFEAFF,TGTGCCAGCAGACTACGGGACAGGGGGCTATTTGAAGCTTTCTTT
.,TRBJ2-4,many,TRBV5-1,CASSLGRENIQYF,TGCGCCAGCAGCTTGGGCAGGGAAAACATTCAGTACTTC
.,TRBJ1-5,many,TRBV28,CASSVSGTYQPQHF,TGTGCCAGCAGTGTCTCAGGGACTTATCAGCCCCAGCATTTT
.,TRBJ2-1,many,TRBV7-9,CASSLLVTGSYNEQFF,TGTGCCAGCAGCTTACTCGTCACGGGATCCTACAATGAGCAGTTCTTC
.,TRBJ1-5,few,TRBV12-3/TRBV12-4,CASRGRYSNQPQHF,TGTGCCAGCAGGGGACGCTATAGCAATCAGCCCCAGCATTTT
TRBD2,TRBJ2-1,many,TRBV28,CASSSAGRGEQFF,TGTGCCAGCAGTTCCGCAGGGAGGGGTGAGCAGTTCTTC
.,TRBJ2-7,many,TRBV6-2/TRBV6-3,CASSYSLGAYEQYF,TGTGCCAGCAGTTACTCCCTGGGAGCATACGAGCAGTACTTC
.,TRBJ2-2,many,TRBV7-2,CASSPNNPANTGELFF,TGTGCCAGCAGCCCTAATAACCCTGCGAACACCGGGGAGCTGTTTTTT
.,TRBJ2-7,many,TRBV18,CASSPPIVRGSSEQYF,TGTGCCAGCTCACCACCGATCGTCAGGGGATCTAGCGAGCAGTACTTC
.,TRBJ1-5,.,TRBV7-9,CASRLKRPSRHQPQHF,TGTGCCAGCAGACTTAAGCGGCCGTCAAGGCATCAGCCCCAGCATTTT
.,TRBJ2-2,.,TRBV10-3,CAISESGGHTGELFF,TGTGCCATCAGTGAGTCGGGGGGTCACACCGGGGAGCTGTTTTTT
.,TRBJ2-5,many,TRBV6-6,CASSYVAGARGTQYF,TGTGCCAGCAGTTACGTAGCAGGGGCGCGAGGGACCCAGTACTTC
.,TRBJ2-7,.,TRBV5-1,CASSLAGNYEQYF,TGCGCCAGCAGCTTGGCCGGGAACTACGAGCAGTACTTC
TRBD2,TRBJ2-7,.,TRBV3-1,CASSQDLAGGEQYF,TGTGCCAGCAGCCAAGACTTAGCGGGAGGAGAGCAGTACTTC
TRBD1,TRBJ2-7,.,TRBV12-3/TRBV12-4,CASSPSRGQRDEKYF,TGTGCCAGCAGTCCCTCCAGGGGGCAGAGAGACGAGAAGTACTTC
TRBD2,TRBJ2-7,once,TRBV5-4,CASSKYSGSSYDQYF,TGTGCCAGCAGCAAATATAGCGGGAGTAGCTACGATCAGTACTTC